There are many counts of the clone carrying this T cell receptor (beta chain). CDR3 length: 15 residues. Germline loops: CDR1 SEHNR, CDR2 FQNEAQ (reference sequence). The V gene lost 1 base and the J gene lost 4 bases, with 11 bases spanning the gap. These data come from a study of identical twins. Each cDNA held unique molecular identifiers, and template switching gave it a universal primer site. In TCRdb, the 5' RACE reads were re-called with MiXCR into one record per CDR3 protein. Of 690,000 or so distinct CDR3 sequences listed, approximately 6% were seen once; the top ten hold roughly 1.8%. J is TRBJ2-1 and V is TRBV7-9; D is undetermined. Input material: naive T cells sorted from blood. This receptor was taken from a man between 18 and 35 years old in good health. The CDR3 spells CASSLGPNTYNEQFF. DNA of the CDR3: TGTGCCAGCAGCTTAGGTCCCAATACTTACAATGAGCAGTTCTTC.